This T cell receptor (beta chain) was found in a study of PD-L1 blockade in urothelial cancer. Study context: The patients' atezolizumab therapy, 1,200 mg intravenously every 3 weeks, started at some point between 2014 and 2015. Males with urothelial cancer arising in the bladder constituted most of the roughly 30 patients. Blood analysis took place 3 weeks (second dose) and 6 weeks after treatment start.

Of note for this clone: Its antigen is not identified.

Produced via immunoSEQ multiplex PCR; TCRdb's table is partial and in-frame only. The data contain about 88,000 clones, 90% of them singletons. Overall study findings and caveats: Durable-benefit patients showed greater tumor-associated blood clone expansion at 3 weeks.

Trimming cost V 2 bases and J 1 base, with 5 bases left between them. The CDR3 is 13 amino acids. Germline CDR1 reads SSHAT; CDR2 reads FNYEAQ (reference sequence). The chain couples TRBV7-7 to TRBJ1-1; D gene unclear. The source material was PBMCs, sampled around atezolizumab (anti-PD-L1) treatment. The TCR originated in a man aged 55 to 70 with urothelial cancer. CDR3 region: CASSLQENTEAFF. The CDR3 DNA reads TGTGCCAGCAGCTTACAGGAGAACACTGAAGCTTTCTTT.